The entry that follows covers one TCR beta chain sequence. Its antigen remains undetermined. No much larger clone is present one base from it, and per-base qualities are unavailable. This entry is derived from a study of blood T cell repertoires in COVID-19 (dated by TCRdb to 2020 to 2022). Some background on the complete study: Samples covering the acute and convalescent phases of COVID-19 were provided by collaborators in the United States, Italy and Spain. The material from the prospective study consisted of cDNA or gDNA derived from T cells, B-cell-depleted T cells, or PBMCs. The dataset comprised deeply sampled blood TCRbeta repertoires from subjects exposed to, actively infected with, or recovered from COVID-19. A freely available public database, intended as a resource for researchers studying the immune response to SARS-CoV-2, is where the repertoires were released. Samples came from the ongoing ImmuneRACE study (first 160 participants) plus 1,254 subjects from 6 global collaborators. A de-identified subject ID, COVID-19 status, age in years and sex were almost always included in the sample metadata. Where HLA class I and class II types were available, the types were taken from metadata supplied by the sample provider, not from assay-based typing. The study at large found these results: How much clinical and demographic metadata was included differed by source and by participant, and the metadata was provided uncurated.

The immunoSEQ Assay, a bias-controlled multiplex PCR, was used to amplify TCRbeta CDR3 regions from genomic DNA. The original pipeline was this. The number of nucleated cells in each sample was estimated from the amplification of reference gene primers within the assay. Sequence reads were collapsed and filtered to measure the absolute abundance of every unique TCRbeta CDR3 rearrangement. Productive Simpson clonality was computed per sample as the square root of Simpson's diversity index over productive rearrangements. TCRdb stores this immuneACCESS table with in-frame sequences only. Part of the clones is absent; in the studies checked, under half of the shortfall reflects unresolved V genes, and no reason is known for the rest. The V and J calls and clone size were taken over from that table, and D and trimming were inferred from the DNA. The sample profile shows 290,000 or so clones; 80% to 85% of them were found once. The leading ten clones occupy about 5% of the sample.

CDR1 LGHDT and CDR2 YNNKEL are derived from the germline V gene (reference sequence). V trim: 7 bases; J trim: 2 bases; unmatched bases: 9. Including cysteine and phenylalanine, the CDR3 has 17 amino acids. Just CDR3 DNA is preserved here, 51 bases in frame from base 1. Participants in the prospective study were aged about 18 to 95 years, lived in about two dozen United States geographic areas, and enrolled through a virtual design. Cohort assignment in the prospective study relied on participant-reported clinical history from a screening survey and a study questionnaire. A participant counted as exposed if, within 2 weeks of entering the study, that participant had been in contact with someone who had a PCR-confirmed or clinician-diagnosed COVID-19 case. Mobile phlebotomists in the prospective study collected whole blood, serum and a nasopharyngeal or oropharyngeal swab from every participant. Participants in the prospective study had the option to provide additional blood draws and questionnaires over an approximately 2-month period. Before DNA extraction, blood samples from the prospective study were shipped at room temperature or frozen.

The sequence links TRBV3-1 (or the pseudogene TRBV3-2) to TRBJ2-4, with 12 central nucleotides matching TRBD2. This sequence was found in a man between 40 and 49 years old who had been exposed to COVID-19. The sequencing input was PBMCs or T cells enriched from blood (not recorded which). The nucleotides read TGTGCCAGCACTCAGGCTAGCGGGAGGGTGACCAAAAACATTCAGTACTTC. Its translation is CASTQASGRVTKNIQYF.